This paragraph covers one T cell receptor beta chain sequence. The antigen it recognizes is unknown. Nothing much larger sits one base from this clone, and base qualities are not available. The data derive from a study of cytomegalovirus exposure and HLA in healthy donors (dated by TCRdb to about 2017). The study in broad terms: According to an earlier analysis of several hundred of the donors, about 179 million T cells yielded some 110 million unique TCR beta sequences and approximately 300 Gb of sequence data. Around 330 gigabases of sequencing data and around 85 million unique TCR sequences made up an early release that covered roughly 670 HLA-typed donors. Of the roughly 410 genotyped donors, over 80% were placed in the genetic ancestry cluster associated with self-reported Caucasian donors. The aim of the study was to test whether cataloging public T cell receptors could identify signatures of past pathogen exposure. The study used immunosequencing to profile the T cell repertoires of 666 subjects and linked those repertoires to cytomegalovirus serostatus. In addition to the first cohort of 666 subjects, a separate validation cohort of some 120 different subjects was used. To predict cytomegalovirus infection status, the study combined high-throughput TCR immunosequencing, statistical association of individual TCRs with disease status, and machine learning. In a later analysis, previously published TCR beta repertoires from 666 donors were re-analyzed and high-resolution HLA genotyping was added so that TCR occurrence patterns could be studied. In the later analysis, no new phenotypic data were used to find candidate immune exposures; instead, reliance was placed on TCR beta sequences and their occurrence across donors. To decide whether each TCR beta V gene segment behaved as functional or pseudogenic, an earlier analysis of nearly 600 of the donors relied on high-throughput TCR beta sequencing. Donor age, sex, ethnicity and CMV serostatus were compiled alongside the repertoire data. A later genetic analysis took genome-wide SNP genotypes for about 55% of the 666 donors and used that subset as a discovery cohort. Every repertoire in the discovery cohort had been generated on one and the same sequencing platform. Class I and class II HLA loci were covered by the typing at four-digit resolution. The number of typed donors differed by locus: about 629-640 for A, B, C, DRB1 and DQB1; approximately 540 for DQA1; some 590 for DPA1; and some 450 for DPB1. Because of strong linkage in the cohort, five DR-DQ haplotypes were treated as single units for association and clustering. Among 300 to 450 genotyped donors of the cohort, an average of around 240,000 unique TCR beta nucleotide sequences were sequenced per donor, around 18% of them non-productive. Findings and caveats that apply to the study as a whole: In vitro tests confirmed that a few of the cytomegalovirus-associated TCR beta chains recognize cytomegalovirus antigens. A later genetic analysis associated a missense DCLRE1C variant with V-gene and J-gene trimming of TCR beta chains, and an independent cohort replicated the association. A further reported finding was that TCR beta sequences accurately predicted the HLA-A and HLA-B alleles for most subjects in the first cohort. The sequencing pipeline was judged likely to have produced a cluster of highly shared sequence variants as a technical artifact. Some IMGT-functional V segments, including TRBV6-2 and TRBV6-3, could not be distinguished by the 87-base-pair reads and were therefore excluded. A total of fewer than 200 TCR beta chains were listed by the study as associated with cytomegalovirus. Because some donors lacked HLA typing at each locus, the association tests relied only on the typed subset. According to a later analysis, most CMV-associated TCR beta chains appeared to be HLA-restricted, and the HLA associations seemed to be driven largely by CMV exposure. In both the original and validation cohorts, the classifier was reported to diagnose cytomegalovirus status with high specificity and sensitivity. Over 15 rarely observed V segments, including chromosome 9 orphons, were excluded from the earlier analysis of a few hundred of the donors because counts were too low. In an earlier analysis of fewer than 700 of the donors, most TCR beta V segments appeared in productive rearrangements about 87% or about 30% of the time, broadly matching IMGT annotations. According to the authors, the approach could potentially be generalized to other disease states and immunological phenotypes. According to a later analysis, parvovirus B19, influenza, CMV and Epstein-Barr virus appeared linked to several top co-occurrence clusters. While some public TCRs were present in many individuals, most TCR sequences turned up only very rarely across donors. Immune exposure information for the cohort was limited to CMV serostatus. The presence/absence analyses assumed that sequencing depth was roughly uniform across donors, and that assumption may not be true. When HLA alleles, especially DR and DQ, strongly co-occurred, TCR associations were difficult to assign to individual alleles. A later analysis associated 16,951 TCR beta sequences with specific HLA alleles at a false discovery rate of 0.05. In a later analysis, HLA-associated TCR beta chains were found to be more clonally expanded and to have lower generation probabilities than equally common non-associated chains. According to a later genetic analysis, donors in an Asian-associated ancestry cluster had fewer N-insertions in productive TCRs than the approximately 690-donor mean. A later analysis found that TCR association rates varied across HLA loci, with DRB1 alleles showing the most associated TCRs and HLA-C alleles the fewest. Linkage disequilibrium might explain the correlated functional status among segregating V segments, but an unknown experimental factor could not be ruled out. Only TCR beta chains were sequenced in this cohort, and the absence of alpha or paired-chain data limited detectable features.

The cohort consisted of approximately 690 healthy bone marrow donors. Cohort members were all nominally healthy when sampled, although unrecorded immune exposures were likely present. The donor tested CMV seronegative, placing the donor among the 350 to 400 seronegative members of the cohort. A peripheral blood sample was provided by each donor, and peripheral blood mononuclear cells were used for TCR beta sequencing. Genomic DNA was extracted from the blood cell samples with the Qiagen DNeasy Blood Extraction Kit. The receptor library was made with the immunoSEQ multiplex PCR assay. For the multiplex PCR, a mixture combining 60 forward primers for TCR Vbeta segments and 13 reverse primers for TCR Jbeta segments was used. A multiplex PCR assay on genomic DNA amplified the CDR3 region of rearranged TCR beta genes. Amplified TCR beta libraries were sequenced as 87-base-pair reads on the Illumina HiSeq System. In the original analysis: A later analysis tallied some 79 million unique TCR beta chains across the 610 or so repertoires, and approximately 12 million of those chains were shared by two or more donors. Raw reads were error-corrected and collapsed into unique sequences with a nearest-neighbor algorithm that merged closely related sequences to remove PCR and sequencing errors. V, D and J gene segments were assigned by aligning CDR3 sequences to IMGT reference sequences. For a sequence to be retained, a match of at least six nucleotides to both a V gene segment and a J gene segment was required. A rearrangement counted as productive if the CDR3 had no stop codons and remained in frame with V and J, and every other rearrangement counted as non-productive. Following IMGT convention, CDR3 was defined as the stretch from the second conserved V-encoded cysteine to the conserved J-encoded phenylalanine. The earlier analysis of some 600 of the donors excluded sequences that lacked an unambiguous match to a single V gene segment. In an earlier analysis of some 590 of the donors, a V segment was called functional when productive rearrangements were above 56.7%, and segregating when the standard deviation between donors exceeded 5%. To diagnose cytomegalovirus status from the catalog of TCR beta chain sequences, a statistical classification framework was built. In a later analysis, TCR nucleotide sequences were compared against IMGT/GENE-DB human TR gene sequences so that V and J genes could be assigned. A later analysis assigned CDR3 sequences and most-parsimonious VDJ recombination scenarios with the TCRdist pipeline. In a later analysis, every TCR beta chain was defined by the combination of its CDR3 amino acid sequence and its V-gene family, and reads without a unique V-gene family were dropped. A later analysis removed roughly 590 highly shared, low-generation-probability nucleotide sequences to deal with suspected cross-contamination and a sequencing artifact. In a later analysis, a clonal expansion index for each public chain was calculated from normalized within-repertoire ranks of inferred template counts. Generation probabilities in a later analysis came from a VDJ recombination model fitted to out-of-frame rearrangements, and those results were checked against IGoR. A later analysis scored TCR-TCR, TCR-HLA and TCR-CMV co-occurrence with hypergeometric tests, applying a repertoire-size bias correction to TCR pairs. To estimate false discovery rates, a later analysis permuted the HLA or CMV assignments 20 times. In a later analysis, co-occurring TCRs were grouped using DBSCAN, with TCRdist sequence similarity added in when clustering inside HLA-allele-positive subsets. Repertoires with fewer than 30,000 or more than 120,000 public chains, plus five repertoires with anomalous nucleotide sharing, were excluded from co-occurrence clustering. The immuneACCESS repertoire file appears here via TCRdb, limited to in-frame rearrangements. These files lack a portion of the clones; in checked studies, under half of the deficit traces to unresolved V genes, and the cause of the others is not known. The D gene and trimming were derived from the DNA, and the V and J assignments and clone size from that table. The sample includes approximately 93,000 clones, with roughly four fifths observed a single time. The ten top clones hold approximately 3.9% of the sample.

Trimming at the junction amounts to 3 bases on V and 6 bases on J, and the germline ends lie 12 bases apart. Taken from the germline V gene, the CDR1 and CDR2 loops are MNHNS and SASEGT. The cysteine opens and the phenylalanine closes a CDR3 of 14 amino acids. Only the CDR3 region is kept as DNA, spanning 42 bases read in frame from base 1. Specimen: PBMCs. This receptor was identified in a man in his forties or fifties in good health and CMV-seronegative. The sequence links TRBV6-1 to TRBJ1-5, with the D gene not confidently named. The nucleotide sequence reads TGTGCCAGCAGTGAGGGTGCGGTCAGTCAGCCCCAGCATTTT. This is translated as CASSEGAVSQPQHF.